These 14 T cell receptor beta chains came from one sample sequenced in a study of metastatic and nonmetastatic thyroid tumors. MiXCR was used by TCRdb to re-call the PCR reads. The sample comprises 32,000 or so clones, about 20% of which are singletons, and more than 6.5% rests with the top ten. Thyroid surgery was preceded by no treatment in any patient. The sequenced sample was blood. The receptors were sampled from a female donor with papillary thyroid cancer or a benign thyroid nodule (not recorded which). Some clones in this sample may be carry-over from other donors' samples.

There are a few counts of this clone. The CDR3 sequence: CASRTGTDGNTIYF. Here the CDR3 DNA reads TGTGCCAGCCGGACAGGGACAGATGGAAACACCATATATTTT. The chain carries TRBV27 and TRBJ1-3, with 8 bases fitting TRBD1. The CDR3 totals 14 residues. With 8 bases clipped from V and 3 bases from J, the junction kept 6 bases outside the gene matches. The germline gives CDR1 MNHEY, CDR2 SMNVEV (reference sequence).

This clone occurred many times. The chain couples TRBV10-2 to TRBJ2-7, with D unclear. The V end was cut by 6 bases, the J end by 4 bases, with 10 bases between. CDR3 length: 12 amino acids. The V gene's germline CDR1 is WSHSY and CDR2 SAAADI. CDR3 bases: TGCGCCAGCAGCCTGGGCCTATACGAGCAGTACTTC. It yields the protein CASSLGLYEQYF.

This clone was found many times. The chain joins TRBV2 to TRBJ2-2; D not resolved. Trimming removed 1 base from V and 1 base from J, with 4 bases in between. From germline, CDR1 is SNHLY and CDR2 FYNNEI. There are 14 residues in the CDR3. The CDR3 DNA sequence: TGTGCCAGCAGTGAAGAACGGAACACCGGGGAGCTGTTTTTT. Translating it yields CASSEERNTGELFF.

Here the CDR3 reads CASSPQRGLVDEQFF. CDR3 sequence (DNA): TGCGCCAGCAGCCCTCAGCGGGGGTTAGTGGATGAGCAGTTCTTC. This chain connects TRBV5-1 to TRBJ2-1; 8 bases map to TRBD2. J gave up 8 bases and V 4 bases, and 11 bases lay outside the gene matches. The CDR3 runs 15 residues. Germline assignment: CDR1 SGHRS and CDR2 YFSETQ. The entire variable domain, with the rest obtained from reference TRBV5-1 and TRBJ2-1, is as follows: KAGVTQTPRYLIKTRGQQVTLSCSPISGHRSVSWYQQTPGQGLQFLFEYFSETQRNKGNFPGRFSGRQFSNSRSEMNVSTLELGDSALYLCASSPQRGLVDEQFFGPGTRLTVL.

About this clone: A junction end diverges from the germline sequence, so it may reflect a read error. V gene TRBV11-2 combines with J gene TRBJ2-1; TRBD1 might be the D (5 bases). Per germline, CDR1 SGHAT and CDR2 FQNNGV. The length of the CDR3 is 14 residues. The CDR3 sequence: CASSRQGSYSEQFF. The CDR3, as DNA: TGTGCCAGCAGCCGCCAGGGTTCCTACAGTGAGCAGTTCTTC.

At least ten counts were recorded for this clone. The sample carries other DNA sequences with the same CDR3. The chain uses TRBV11-2 and TRBJ2-3, with TRBD1 matching 7 bases. Germline V gene sequence: CDR1 SGHAT, CDR2 FQNNGV. This CDR3 contains 14 residues. The ends lost 5 bases at V and 6 bases at J; junction bases unmatched: 8. CDR3 residues: CASSQRQGADTQYF. CDR3 nucleotides: TGTGCCAGCAGCCAACGACAGGGCGCGGATACGCAGTATTTT.

Concerning this clone: Here the CDR3 omits its conserved ending phenylalanine or tryptophan, so a read error is the likely source. The gene calls are TRBV6-1 and TRBJ1-1; no firm D call. Germline CDR1 reads MNHNS; CDR2 reads SASEGT. The germline V and J ends were trimmed by 6 bases and 4 bases, with 15 bases remaining between them. The CDR3 has 14 amino acids. In nucleotides, the CDR3 is TGTGCCAGCAGACAAGACACGGTGGGCACTGAAGCTTTCGTT. This encodes CASRQDTVGTEAFV.

This rearrangement joins TRBV6-1 to TRBJ2-7, with 9 bases identical to TRBD1. Germline V gene lookup returns CDR1 MNHNS and CDR2 SASEGT. V trimming: 4 bases; J trimming: 10 bases; junction bases outside the gene matches: 20. This CDR3 is built from 17 residues. CDR3 protein: CASSARPYVQGARDQYF. The DNA of the CDR3 is TGTGCCAGCAGTGCTCGCCCGTACGTACAGGGGGCGAGAGATCAGTACTTC.

This chain uses TRBV5-1 with TRBJ2-2; the match to TRBD2 covers 8 bases. Germline CDR1 is SGHRS and CDR2 is YFSETQ. V lost 0 bases and J lost 4; bases outside the gene matches: 2. This CDR3 is 15 amino acids long. The CDR3 loop reads CASSLGLAPTGELFF. DNA of the CDR3: TGCGCCAGCAGCTTGGGACTAGCGCCCACCGGGGAGCTGTTTTTT.

This sequence joins TRBV11-2 and TRBJ1-2, with unresolved D. The CDR3 is 13 amino acids. V shed 5 bases and J shed 4 bases, with 11 bases lying between them. CDR1 SGHAT and CDR2 FQNNGV come from the germline V gene. The CDR3 sequence: CASSADVGYGYTF. The CDR3, as DNA: TGTGCCAGCAGCGCCGACGTTGGCTATGGCTACACCTTC.

There are many counts of this clone. The gene calls are TRBV18 and TRBJ2-1; possibly TRBD1 or TRBD2 for D (6 bases each). Germline-derived CDR1 and CDR2 are KGHSH and LQKENI. The V gene lost 3 bases and the J gene lost 5 bases, with 17 bases spanning the gap. This CDR3 has 16 amino acids. The CDR3 sequence is CASSPGSGGGNNEQFF. In DNA, the CDR3 is TGTGCCAGCTCACCGGGTAGCGGAGGGGGAAACAATGAGCAGTTCTTC.

Ten or more counts support this clone. The V gene is TRBV10-2, the J gene TRBJ2-7; D is uncertain. V lost 2 bases and J lost 0, with 14 bases in between. The CDR3 is made up of 16 amino acids. CDR1 is WSHSY, CDR2 SAAADI, per germline. The chain's CDR3 is CASSEVPSSPSYEQYF. CDR3 DNA sequence: TGCGCCAGCAGTGAGGTCCCTTCCAGCCCCTCCTACGAGCAGTACTTC.

Of note for this clone: An end of the junction does not agree with germline; a read error may underlie this. The chain links TRBV7-3 to TRBJ2-2, with D perhaps TRBD2 (6 bases). This CDR3 contains 18 residues. The germline CDR1 and CDR2 sequences are SGHTA and FQGTGA. CDR3 DNA sequence: TGTGCCAGCAGCGTAACCACTCTAGCGTCCGGGAACACCGGGGAGCTGTTTTTT. This codes for CASSVTTLASGNTGELFF.

This clone was seen at least ten times. The chain recombines TRBV5-8 with TRBJ1-1; no clear D gene. Germline CDR1 and CDR2: SGHTS and YDEGEE. The CDR3 contains 15 residues. V lost 2 bases, J lost 0 bases, and 11 bases lay in between. The CDR3 DNA sequence: TGTGCCAGCAGCTTTTGGCTCTCCATGAACACTGAAGCTTTCTTT. Residues: CASSFWLSMNTEAFF.